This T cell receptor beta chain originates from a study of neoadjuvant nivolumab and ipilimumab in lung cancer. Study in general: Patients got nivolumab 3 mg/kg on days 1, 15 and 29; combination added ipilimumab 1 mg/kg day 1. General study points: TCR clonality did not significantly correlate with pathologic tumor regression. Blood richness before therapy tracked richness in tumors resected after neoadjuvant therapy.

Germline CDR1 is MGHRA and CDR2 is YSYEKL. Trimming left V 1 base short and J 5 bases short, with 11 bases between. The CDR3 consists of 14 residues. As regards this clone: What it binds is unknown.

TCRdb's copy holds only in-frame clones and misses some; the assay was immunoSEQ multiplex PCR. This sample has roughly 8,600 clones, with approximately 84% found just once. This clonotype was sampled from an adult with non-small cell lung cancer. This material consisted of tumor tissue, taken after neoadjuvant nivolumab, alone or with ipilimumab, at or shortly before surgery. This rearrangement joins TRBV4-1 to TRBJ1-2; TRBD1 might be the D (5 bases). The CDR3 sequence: CASSQGSGGYGYTF. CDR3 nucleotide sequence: TGCGCCAGCAGCCAAGGCTCGGGGGGGTATGGCTACACCTTC.